These T cell receptor beta chains were read from a single sample in a study of lymphopenia after photon versus proton radiotherapy. TCRdb keeps only in-frame clones here, not all; method: immunoSEQ multiplex PCR. The table lists around 20,000 clones, 85% of them singletons. Sequenced here: peripheral blood, sampled from a patient treated with photon-based radiotherapy. These receptors all come from a man aged 55 to 70 with pancreatic cancer. Both conserved end residues are part of each CDR3. A D gene is named only where the DNA matches it firmly. Clone size is stated in some rows and not others, as once, few, many or a class when expanded.

TGCGCCAGCAGCTTTCAGGGCACTGAAGCTTTCTTT CASSFQGTEAFF . TRBJ1-1 TRBV5-1 .
TGTGCCAGCTCACCTGGCGCAGTGGCTAGAGGCTACACCTTC CASSPGAVARGYTF few TRBJ1-2 TRBV18 .
TGCGCCAGCAGCTTGAGAACCGGGACACTTAATGAAAAACTGTTTTTT CASSLRTGTLNEKLFF once TRBJ1-4 TRBV5-1 .
TGTGCCAGCAGTTTATCCGCGGCTAGTTTTACGCAGTATTTT CASSLSAASFTQYF . TRBJ2-3 TRBV27 .
TGCAGCGGAGCGAGACTAGCGGGAACGCCAGGAGAGACCCAGTACTTC CSGARLAGTPGETQYF . TRBJ2-5 TRBV29-1 TRBD2
TGTGCCAGCAGCGGAAAACAGGGGTGGGACACCGGGGAGCTGTTTTTT CASSGKQGWDTGELFF once TRBJ2-2 TRBV9 TRBD1
TGTGCCTGGGCCGGGACAGGGTATGGAAACACCATATATTTT CAWAGTGYGNTIYF . TRBJ1-3 TRBV30 TRBD1
TGCGCCAGCAGCCAACCTTGGAGGAACACTGAAGCTTTCTTT CASSQPWRNTEAFF . TRBJ1-1 TRBV4-1 .
TGCGCCAGCAGCCAAGGATCAGCGATCTACACCGGGGAGCTGTTTTTT CASSQGSAIYTGELFF . TRBJ2-2 TRBV4-3 .
TGCGCCAGCAGCCCTAGACAGGGGGCCTACGAGCAGTACTTC CASSPRQGAYEQYF . TRBJ2-7 TRBV5-1 TRBD1
TGTGCCAGCAGCTTAAATGGGGCCGGCATTAATCCTGGGGCCAACGTCCTGACTTTC CASSLNGAGINPGANVLTF . TRBJ2-6 TRBV7-3 .
TGTGCCAGTAGTATTGGGACAGGAGGAGCCAAAAACATTCAGTACTTC CASSIGTGGAKNIQYF . TRBJ2-4 TRBV19 TRBD1
TGCAGCGTGCCGGGACTAGCGTCAGATACGCAGTATTTT CSVPGLASDTQYF . TRBJ2-3 TRBV29-1 TRBD2
TGCGCCAGCAGCCTGCCCGTACAGCCCGAAAAACTGTTTTTT CASSLPVQPEKLFF . TRBJ1-4 TRBV5-1 .
TGTGCCAGCAGCTTAGGCAGGCTGCAAGAGACCCAGTACTTC CASSLGRLQETQYF . TRBJ2-5 TRBV7-2 .
TGTGCCTGGAGTATCGGGGGAAAACTGTTTTTT CAWSIGGKLFF . TRBJ1-4 TRBV30 .
TGTGCCTGGAGTTCGGAAATCACCTACAATGAGCAGTTCTTC CAWSSEITYNEQFF . TRBJ2-1 TRBV30 .
TGTGCCAGCAGACCCTTAAACTATGGCTACACCTTC CASRPLNYGYTF . TRBJ1-2 TRBV19 .
TGTGCCAGCAGTTACGGGCTCCAGGGAATGGGTGAGCAGTTCTTC CASSYGLQGMGEQFF . TRBJ2-1 TRBV6-5 .
TGTGCCAGCAGCCTACCAGGGGGTAATCCTTTTAATTCACCCCTCCACTTT CASSLPGGNPFNSPLHF . TRBJ1-6 TRBV5-4 TRBD1
TGTGCCAGCAGTCTCGGACAGATATCCTATGAGACCCAGTACTTC CASSLGQISYETQYF once TRBJ2-5 TRBV11-2 .
TGTGCCAGCAGTTCCGTTTTAGCGGTAGATACGCAGTATTTT CASSSVLAVDTQYF . TRBJ2-3 TRBV6-6 .
TGCGCCCGCAGCTCTCCGTGGGGGGGAGGGGTAAACGAGCAGTACTTC CARSSPWGGGVNEQYF . TRBJ2-7 TRBV4-1 TRBD2
TGTGCCAGCAGCTTACGAGGCTGGATTAACTATGGCTACACCTTC CASSLRGWINYGYTF few TRBJ1-2 TRBV7-8 .
TGTGCCAGCAGACCGGGACTAACGAACACCGGGGAGCTGTTTTTT CASRPGLTNTGELFF . TRBJ2-2 TRBV6-6 TRBD2